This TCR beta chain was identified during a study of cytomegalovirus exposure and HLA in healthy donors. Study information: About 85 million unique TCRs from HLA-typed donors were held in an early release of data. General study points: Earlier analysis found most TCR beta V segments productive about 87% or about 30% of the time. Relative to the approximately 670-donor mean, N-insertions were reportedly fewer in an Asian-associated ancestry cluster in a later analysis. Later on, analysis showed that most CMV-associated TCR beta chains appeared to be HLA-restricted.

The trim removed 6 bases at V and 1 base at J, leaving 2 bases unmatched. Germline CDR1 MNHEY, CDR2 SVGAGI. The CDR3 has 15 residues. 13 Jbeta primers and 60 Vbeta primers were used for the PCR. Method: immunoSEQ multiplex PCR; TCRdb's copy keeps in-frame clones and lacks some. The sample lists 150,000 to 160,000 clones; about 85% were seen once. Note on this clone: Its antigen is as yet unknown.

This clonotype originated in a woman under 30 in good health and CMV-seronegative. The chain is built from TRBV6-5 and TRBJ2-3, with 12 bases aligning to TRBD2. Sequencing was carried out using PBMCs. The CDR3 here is CASSRLAGGTDTQYF. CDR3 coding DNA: TGTGCCAGCAGCCGACTAGCGGGAGGCACAGATACGCAGTATTTT.